The 26 T cell receptor beta chains in this list originate from one sample, sequenced in a study of PD-L1 blockade in urothelial cancer. Data came from immunoSEQ multiplex PCR; TCRdb stores just in-frame clones and leaves some out. Of 55,000 to 75,000 clones in the sample, 80% to 90% were seen once. Time point: pretreatment peripheral blood. Here the sequenced sample was PBMCs, taken around atezolizumab (anti-PD-L1) treatment. The receptor source for this set is a man aged 65-85 years with urothelial cancer.

The CDR3 nucleotides are TGTGCCACCCGCGGTCAGTGGACAGAGACTGGGGAGCTGTTTTTT. Protein sequence: CATRGQWTETGELFF. The V gene is TRBV2, the J gene TRBJ2-2; possibly TRBD1 for D (6 bases). The CDR3 sequence is 15 residues long. V gave up 10 bases and J gave up 8 bases, with 23 bases separating them. CDR1 is SNHLY, CDR2 FYNNEI, per germline.

The chain employs TRBV6-6 and TRBJ2-7, with TRBD2 matching 11 bases. The CDR3 runs 16 residues. CDR1 MNHNY and CDR2 SVGAGI come from the germline V gene (reference sequence). V lost 4 bases and J lost 0; bases outside the gene matches: 5. As DNA, the CDR3 is TGTGCCAGCAGTTTCCCCGGGACTAGCGGCTCCTACGAGCAGTACTTC. This gives the protein CASSFPGTSGSYEQYF.

A few counts support this clone. The V gene is TRBV28, the J gene TRBJ1-5; D may be TRBD1 (5 bases). There are 14 residues in the CDR3. Germline V gene lookup returns CDR1 MDHEN and CDR2 SYDVKM. The V end lost 2 bases, the J end lost 6 bases, and 11 bases lay between the germline ends. In nucleotides, the CDR3 is TGTGCCAGCAGTTTAGGGGCGCTGGGTCAGCCCCAGCATTTT. This gives the protein CASSLGALGQPQHF.

There are a few counts of this clone. The chain recombines TRBV9 with TRBJ2-7; D is unresolved. The CDR3 consists of 14 residues. Germline V gene lookup returns CDR1 SGDLS and CDR2 YYNGEE. The V gene lost 4 bases and the J gene lost 2 bases, with 13 bases spanning the gap. The CDR3 DNA is TGTGCCAGCAGCCCCGAGGCGGCCGCCTACGAGCAGTACTTC. This sequence encodes CASSPEAAAYEQYF.

The chain joins TRBV7-2 to TRBJ2-7, with 13 bases that match TRBD2. V lost 5 bases to trimming and J lost 1 base; unmatched junction nucleotides: 5. Germline V gives CDR1 SGHTA, CDR2 FQGNSA. There are 16 residues in the CDR3. The CDR3 region is CASSLGTSGVSYEQYF. CDR3 bases: TGTGCCAGCAGCCTAGGGACTAGCGGGGTTTCCTACGAGCAGTACTTC.

V gene TRBV28 combines with J gene TRBJ2-1, with 13 bases matching TRBD2. V lost 2 bases and J lost 2; bases outside the gene matches: 3. CDR3 length: 17 residues. CDR1 MDHEN and CDR2 SYDVKM come from the germline V gene. The CDR3 reads CASSLVLAGGTYNEQFF. The CDR3, as DNA: TGTGCCAGCAGTTTAGTACTAGCGGGAGGGACCTACAATGAGCAGTTCTTC.

The chain links TRBV7-2 to TRBJ2-3, with TRBD1 identical over 8 bases. Germline V gives CDR1 SGHTA, CDR2 FQGNSA. The V gene end was trimmed by 2 bases and the J gene end by 6 bases; junction bases not matched to a gene: 7. The CDR3 spans 15 residues. The CDR3 DNA reads TGTGCCAGCAGCTTAAAATCAGGGGGCGCCGATACGCAGTATTTT. Its protein product is CASSLKSGGADTQYF.

This chain uses TRBV5-1 with TRBJ2-3; 7 bases are shared with TRBD2. The V segment lost 4 bases and the J segment 0 bases; nucleotides outside the gene matches: 2. CDR3 length: 14 amino acids. Germline lookup yields CDR1 SGHRS and CDR2 YFSETQ. CDR3 region: CASSPTSSTDTQYF. The DNA of the CDR3 is TGCGCCAGCAGCCCGACTAGCAGCACAGATACGCAGTATTTT.

This chain links TRBV11-3 with TRBJ2-7, with TRBD2 as a possible D gene (6 bases). This CDR3 has 14 residues. CDR1 is SGHNT, CDR2 YENEEA, per germline. The V end lost 5 bases, the J end lost 6 bases, and 17 bases lay between the germline ends. The CDR3 nucleotides are TGTGCCAGCAGCCTCGGATTAAGGGGAGGCGAGCAGTACTTC. This codes for CASSLGLRGGEQYF. Based on the CDR3 plus reference TRBV11-3 and TRBJ2-7, the full variable domain is EAGVVQSPRYKIIEKKQPVAFWCNPISGHNTLYWYLQNLGQGPELLIRYENEEAVDDSQLPKDRFSAERLKGVDSTLKIQPAELGDSAVYLCASSLGLRGGEQYFGPGTRLTVT.

This sequence joins TRBV4-3 and TRBJ2-2; D remains unclear. Trimming removed 1 base at V and 2 bases at J, with 8 bases between. From germline, CDR1 is LGHNA and CDR2 YSLEER. The CDR3 runs 15 residues. The CDR3 is CASSQAYFNTGELFF. DNA of the CDR3: TGCGCCAGCAGCCAAGCCTACTTTAACACCGGGGAGCTGTTTTTT.

This chain links TRBV11-3 with TRBJ1-2; TRBD1 aligns across 10 bases. The V segment lost 5 bases and the J segment 8 bases; nucleotides outside the gene matches: 20. This CDR3 has 18 residues. The germline CDR1 and CDR2 sequences are SGHNT and YENEEA. The CDR3 DNA is TGTGCCAGCAGCGTCGACTTCCGGGACAGGGGTTCAGTAGGCGGCTACACCTTC. Its translation: CASSVDFRDRGSVGGYTF.

CDR3 amino acids: CASSHIGTGGYIQYF. DNA for the CDR3: TGCGCCAGCAGCCACATCGGGACAGGGGGATACATTCAGTACTTC. The chain has TRBV4-1 and TRBJ2-4; 11 bases map to TRBD1. The V gene end was trimmed by 3 bases and the J gene end by 8 bases; junction bases not matched to a gene: 6. The germline CDR1 and CDR2 sequences are MGHRA and YSYEKL. The CDR3 totals 15 residues.

The V call is TRBV5-4, the J call TRBJ2-7; TRBD2 matches 13 bases. After removal of 3 bases from V and 4 bases from J, the junction contained 4 bases not matched to a gene. Germline V lookup: CDR1 SGHNT, CDR2 YYREEE (reference sequence). This CDR3 is built from 15 residues. CDR3 region: CASSSGTSGNYEQYF. The CDR3 nucleotides read TGTGCCAGCAGCTCCGGGACTAGCGGGAATTACGAGCAGTACTTC. Full variable domain (outside the CDR3, taken from reference TRBV5-4 and TRBJ2-7): ETGVTQSPTHLIKTRGQQVTLRCSSQSGHNTVSWYQQALGQGPQFIFQYYREEENGRGNFPPRFSGLQFPNYSSELNVNALELDDSALYLCASSSGTSGNYEQYFGPGTRLTVT.

The chain recombines TRBV5-4 with TRBJ2-1, with D maybe TRBD2 (7 bases). Germline-derived CDR1 and CDR2 are SGHNT and YYREEE (reference sequence). The CDR3 sequence is 14 residues long. Trimming took off 4 bases at V and 4 bases at J, with 12 bases between the two ends. CDR3 DNA: TGTGCCAGCAGCACCGAGGGGGGGTACAATGAGCAGTTCTTC. Its translation is CASSTEGGYNEQFF.

Note on this clone: Its ends do not fully match the called genes, so a read error is possible. The chain couples TRBV7-7 to TRBJ1-4; tentatively, D is TRBD1 (6 bases). Germline V CDR1 and CDR2: SSHAT, FNYEAQ (reference sequence). The CDR3 is made up of 15 amino acids. This CDR3 is CASSTGAGAGEKLFF. DNA of the CDR3: TGTGCTAGCAGCACCGGGGCAGGGGCGGGTGAAAAACTGTTTTTT.

The rearrangement joins TRBV2 to TRBJ1-1, with D possibly matching TRBD1 (5 bases). V was trimmed by 8 bases and J by 0 bases, leaving 13 bases between them. The CDR3 is made up of 14 amino acids. Germline V gene sequence: CDR1 SNHLY, CDR2 FYNNEI. In nucleotides, the CDR3 is TGTGCCAGCCTCCAAGGGGTGATGAACACTGAAGCTTTCTTT. Amino acid sequence: CASLQGVMNTEAFF.

The rearrangement uses TRBV4-2 and TRBJ2-7; TRBD1 is a possible D gene (5 bases). Trimming took off 0 bases at V and 4 bases at J, with 13 bases between the two ends. CDR1 and CDR2 from the germline V gene are LGHNA and YNFKEQ. CDR3 length: 15 amino acids. The CDR3: CASSQDMGRVYEQYF. CDR3 coding DNA: TGTGCCAGCAGCCAAGATATGGGCAGGGTATACGAGCAGTACTTC.

This chain connects TRBV9 to TRBJ2-1; 11 bases line up with TRBD1. CDR3 length: 15 residues. Germline trimming cut 0 bases from V and 7 bases from J; bases unmatched to any gene: 3. Germline lookup yields CDR1 SGDLS and CDR2 YYNGEE. Here the CDR3 reads CASSVDGTGGNEQFF. In nucleotides, the CDR3 is TGTGCCAGCAGCGTAGATGGGACAGGGGGAAATGAGCAGTTCTTC. Full variable domain (remainder filled in from reference TRBV9 and TRBJ2-1): DSGVTQTPKHLITATGQRVTLRCSPRSGDLSVYWYQQSLDQGLQFLIQYYNGEERAKGNILERFSAQQFPDLHSELNLSSLELGDSALYFCASSVDGTGGNEQFFGPGTRLTVL.

The V gene is TRBV5-1, the J gene TRBJ2-7; TRBD2 matches 8 bases. The length of the CDR3 is 15 residues. Germline V gene lookup returns CDR1 SGHRS and CDR2 YFSETQ. The V and J ends lost 3 bases and 0 bases, in that order; junction bases with no gene match: 5. The chain's CDR3 is CASSSGGGSSYEQYF. DNA for the CDR3: TGCGCCAGCAGCTCGGGCGGGGGGAGCTCCTACGAGCAGTACTTC.

This chain links TRBV11-3 with TRBJ2-7; 8 nucleotides line up with TRBD2. This CDR3 has 13 residues. CDR1 and CDR2 from the germline V gene are SGHNT and YENEEA. V was pared by 8 bases and J by 4 bases, with 7 bases of the junction left unmatched. The CDR3 DNA is TGTGCCAGCGCGCGGGAGGAGGGTTACGAGCAGTACTTC. Its protein is CASAREEGYEQYF.

This clone is a singleton in its sample. The CDR3 here is CASSLPGLLAVADTQYF. CDR3 DNA sequence: TGTGCCAGCAGCTTACCAGGATTACTAGCGGTGGCAGATACGCAGTATTTT. The rearrangement links TRBV5-8 to TRBJ2-3; 8 bases are a match to TRBD2. Losses at the gene ends were 2 bases for V and 4 bases for J; bases not matched to a gene: 12. The CDR3 loop spans 17 amino acids. Germline V gene sequence: CDR1 SGHTS, CDR2 YDEGEE.

This rearrangement joins TRBV12-5 to TRBJ1-2; D is unclear. The germline CDR1 and CDR2 sequences are LGHNT and FRNRAP. Between the trimmed V and J ends, which lost 3 bases and 8 bases, there was a span of 13 bases. CDR3 length equals 13 residues. Here the CDR3 reads CASGLWQADGYTF. CDR3 bases: TGTGCTAGTGGTTTATGGCAGGCTGACGGCTACACCTTC. The full variable domain, in which reference TRBV12-5 and TRBJ1-2 provide the parts outside the CDR3, is DARVTQTPRHKVTEMGQEVTMRCQPILGHNTVFWYRQTMMQGLELLAYFRNRAPLDDSGMPKDRFSAEMPDATLATLKIQPSEPRDSAVYFCASGLWQADGYTFGSGTRLTVV.

V gene TRBV19 combines with J gene TRBJ1-1; TRBD1 matches 9 bases. The CDR3 contains 14 residues. In germline, CDR1 is LNHDA, CDR2 SQIVND (reference sequence). J was trimmed by 1 base and V by 6 bases; bases with no gene match: 3. The CDR3 is CASRPGQGNTEAFF. The CDR3 DNA reads TGTGCCAGTAGGCCGGGACAGGGGAACACTGAAGCTTTCTTT.

The V gene is TRBV15, the J gene TRBJ1-5, with TRBD1 matching over 10 bases. The V segment lost 2 bases and the J segment 3 bases; nucleotides outside the gene matches: 10. Germline V lookup: CDR1 LNHNV, CDR2 YYDKDF (reference sequence). This CDR3 contains 18 residues. The CDR3 region has the DNA TGTGCCACCAGCAGATCTAGCTTTGGACAGGGGGACAATCAGCCCCAGCATTTT. Translating gives CATSRSSFGQGDNQPQHF.

The CDR3 is CASAQEWTGSSSYEQYF. CDR3 coding DNA: TGTGCCAGCGCTCAAGAGTGGACAGGCTCTAGCTCCTACGAGCAGTACTTC. The rearrangement uses TRBV27 and TRBJ2-7, with 7 bases fitting TRBD1. From germline, CDR1 is MNHEY and CDR2 SMNVEV (reference sequence). The CDR3 totals 17 residues. The ends lost 8 bases at V and 0 bases at J; junction bases unmatched: 16.

V usage is TRBV10-3 and J usage is TRBJ2-6; tentatively, D is TRBD1 (6 bases). Trimming shortened V by 8 bases and J by 0 bases, and 14 bases separated the two germline ends. Per the germline V gene, CDR1 is ENHRY and CDR2 is SYGVKD. The CDR3 runs to 16 residues. CDR3 residues: CAIWGQGVSGANVLTF. The CDR3 DNA sequence: TGTGCCATCTGGGGGCAGGGCGTCTCTGGGGCCAACGTCCTGACTTTC.